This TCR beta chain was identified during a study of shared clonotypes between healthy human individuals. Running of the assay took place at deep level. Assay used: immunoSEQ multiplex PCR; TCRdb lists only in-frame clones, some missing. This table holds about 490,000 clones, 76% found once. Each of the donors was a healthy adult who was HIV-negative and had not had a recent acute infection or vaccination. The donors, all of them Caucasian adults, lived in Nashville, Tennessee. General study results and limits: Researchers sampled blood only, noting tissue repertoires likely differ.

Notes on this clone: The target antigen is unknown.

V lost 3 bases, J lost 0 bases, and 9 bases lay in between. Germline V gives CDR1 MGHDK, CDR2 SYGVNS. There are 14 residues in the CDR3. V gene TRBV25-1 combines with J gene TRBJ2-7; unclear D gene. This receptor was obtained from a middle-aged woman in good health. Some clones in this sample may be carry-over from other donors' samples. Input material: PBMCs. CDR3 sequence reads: CASSDSLSSYEQYF. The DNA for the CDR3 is TGTGCCAGCAGTGATTCCCTGAGCTCCTACGAGCAGTACTTC.